This T cell receptor beta chain came from a study of cytomegalovirus exposure and HLA in healthy donors. PCR employed 60 Vbeta and 13 Jbeta primers. Profiled with immunoSEQ multiplex PCR; TCRdb holds only in-frame clones, not every one. The sample yields around 130,000 clones, around 80% seen once. Study-wide findings and caveats: Owing to their indistinguishability, certain V segments, notably TRBV6-2 and TRBV6-3, were excluded. Data from an earlier analysis indicated that most TCR beta V segments were productive either about 90% or about 30% of the time.

V lost 0 bases, J lost 4 bases, and 19 bases lay in between. Germline CDR1 and CDR2: MRHNA and SNTAGT. The CDR3 loop spans 18 amino acids. To note about this clone: Antigen specificity is unknown.

This sequence joins TRBV6-4 and TRBJ2-1; a possible D gene is TRBD2 (5 bases). The receptor was derived from a woman aged 45-65 years in good health and CMV-seronegative. Sequenced sample: PBMCs. The CDR3 protein is CASSDSGLAPHHYNEQFF. The CDR3 bases are TGTGCCAGCAGTGACTCCGGGCTAGCCCCACATCATTACAATGAGCAGTTCTTC.